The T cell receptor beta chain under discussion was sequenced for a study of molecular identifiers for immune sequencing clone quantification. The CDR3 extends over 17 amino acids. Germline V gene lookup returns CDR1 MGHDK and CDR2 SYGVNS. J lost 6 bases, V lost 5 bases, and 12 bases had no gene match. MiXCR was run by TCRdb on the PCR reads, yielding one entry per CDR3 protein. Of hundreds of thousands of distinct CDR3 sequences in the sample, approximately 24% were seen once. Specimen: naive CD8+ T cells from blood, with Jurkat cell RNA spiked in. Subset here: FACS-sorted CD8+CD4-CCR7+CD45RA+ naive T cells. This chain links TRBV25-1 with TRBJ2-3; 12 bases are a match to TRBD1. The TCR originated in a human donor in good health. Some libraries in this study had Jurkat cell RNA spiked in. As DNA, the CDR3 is TGTGCCAGCAGTCCCTGGGACAGGGGGCTCTTAGTGGATACGCAGTATTTT. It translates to CASSPWDRGLLVDTQYF.